Listed below are T cell receptor beta chains from one sample, sequenced in a study of T cell responses to AZD1222 COVID-19 vaccine. TCRdb's table, derived via immunoSEQ multiplex PCR, lists solely in-frame clones and lacks some. The table shows approximately 110,000 clones, with around 94% occurring only once. The sequences come from peripheral blood, collected on day 0 of AZD1222 vaccination. These receptors were taken from an adult in good health. Both conserved end residues are part of each CDR3. The D gene is left open where the match is weak. Rows may omit the clone size; those that give it use once, few, many or a size class.

D | J | size | V | CDR3 | DNA
NA | TRBJ1-2 | NA | TRBV28 | CASSTGLYGYTF | TGTGCCAGCAGTACGGGACTCTATGGCTACACCTTC
TRBD2 | TRBJ2-2 | NA | TRBV6-1 | CASSELAGKTGELFF | TGTGCCAGCAGTGAACTAGCGGGAAAGACCGGGGAGCTGTTTTTT
TRBD2 | TRBJ2-5 | once | TRBV15 | CATSRAGLARETQYF | TGTGCCACCAGCAGAGCGGGACTAGCACGTGAGACCCAGTACTTC
NA | TRBJ1-1 | NA | TRBV11-3 | CASSQRLNTEAFF | TGTGCCAGCAGCCAGAGACTGAACACTGAAGCTTTCTTT
TRBD1 | TRBJ1-5 | NA | TRBV19 | CASKSQGDQPQHF | TGTGCCAGTAAATCGCAGGGGGATCAGCCCCAGCATTTT
TRBD1 | TRBJ1-5 | NA | TRBV7-7 | CASSPTGGFNQPQHF | TGTGCCAGCAGCCCGACAGGGGGCTTCAATCAGCCCCAGCATTTT
NA | TRBJ2-3 | NA | TRBV6-5 | CASSPLGSDPDTQYF | TGTGCCAGCAGTCCTTTGGGTAGCGATCCAGATACGCAGTATTTT
NA | TRBJ1-1 | once | TRBV7-2 | CASSFFGTLNTEAFF | TGTGCCAGCAGCTTCTTCGGGACGTTGAACACTGAAGCTTTCTTT
TRBD2 | TRBJ2-3 | NA | TRBV6-5 | CASSYRGGPSTDTQYF | TGTGCCAGCAGTTACCGCGGGGGGCCGAGCACAGATACGCAGTATTTT
NA | TRBJ2-7 | few | TRBV11-2 | CASKMGLSYEQYF | TGTGCCAGCAAGATGGGACTCTCCTACGAGCAGTACTTC
NA | TRBJ1-1 | once | TRBV2 | CASRLQGFGAFF | TGTGCCAGCAGACTACAGGGCTTCGGAGCTTTCTTT
NA | TRBJ2-3 | NA | TRBV3-1/TRBV3-2 | CASSPNQPGLLRKYF | TGTGCCAGCAGCCCTAACCAACCGGGACTCCTCCGCAAGTATTTT
NA | TRBJ1-5 | NA | TRBV24-1 | CATQPGDSNQPQHF | TGTGCCACACAGCCAGGGGATAGCAATCAGCCCCAGCATTTT
NA | TRBJ1-1 | NA | TRBV5-5 | CASSLSRVISFEAFF | TGTGCCAGCAGCTTGTCCAGGGTGATATCGTTTGAAGCTTTCTTT
NA | TRBJ1-6 | NA | TRBV19 | CASSVSGKGNSPLHF | TGTGCCAGTAGTGTTTCCGGGAAGGGCAATTCACCCCTCCACTTT
TRBD1 | TRBJ2-5 | few | TRBV9 | CASSAAGQGETQYF | TGTGCCAGCAGCGCAGCGGGACAGGGGGAGACCCAGTACTTC
NA | TRBJ2-3 | once | TRBV10-3 | CAISESSPTSGLTDTQYF | TGTGCCATCAGTGAGTCCTCCCCGACAAGTGGGTTGACAGATACGCAGTATTTT
TRBD2 | TRBJ2-3 | NA | TRBV4-3 | CASSQEPTSGGIDTQYF | TGCGCCAGCAGCCAAGAACCGACTAGCGGGGGGATAGATACGCAGTATTTT
TRBD1 | TRBJ1-2 | once | TRBV7-2 | CASSQSGTGRLGYGYTF | TGTGCCAGCAGCCAATCCGGGACAGGGAGGTTGGGCTATGGCTACACCTTC
NA | TRBJ1-1 | NA | TRBV11-2 | CASSYRGTEAFF | TGTGCCAGCAGCTATCGGGGAACTGAAGCTTTCTTT
NA | TRBJ1-1 | NA | TRBV28 | CATLGGYTEAFF | TGTGCCACACTTGGGGGGTATACTGAAGCTTTCTTT
TRBD1 | TRBJ2-3 | NA | TRBV11-3 | CASSLGQGRTDTQYF | TGTGCCAGCAGCCTCGGACAGGGGAGGACAGATACGCAGTATTTT
NA | TRBJ2-6 | few | TRBV6-2/TRBV6-3 | CASSYSNSGANVLTF | TGTGCCAGCAGTTACTCTAACTCTGGGGCCAACGTCCTGACTTTC
NA | TRBJ1-2 | NA | TRBV7-9 | CASSLVGARDYGYTF | TGTGCCAGCAGCTTAGTGGGGGCGCGGGACTATGGCTACACCTTC
NA | TRBJ2-1 | NA | TRBV28 | CASRPMTGSDEQFF | TGTGCCAGCCGGCCAATGACGGGGTCCGACGAGCAGTTCTTC
NA | TRBJ2-7 | NA | TRBV4-3 | CASSQVVAEAEQYF | TGCGCCAGCAGCCAAGTAGTGGCTGAAGCTGAGCAGTACTTC
NA | TRBJ1-5 | NA | TRBV14 | CASSQGDASNQPQHF | TGTGCCAGCAGCCAAGGGGACGCTAGCAATCAGCCCCAGCATTTT